Below, 30 T cell receptor beta chains from the same sample are listed, as sequenced in a study of lymphopenia after photon versus proton radiotherapy. The data were produced by immunoSEQ multiplex PCR, yet TCRdb's version contains in-frame clones alone and is incomplete. The table shows about 8,300 clones, with about 91% occurring only once. The sample was peripheral blood, taken from a patient treated with photon-based radiotherapy. The receptors were sampled from an elderly man with cholangiocarcinoma.

This chain uses TRBV2 with TRBJ2-1, with D uncertain. Germline CDR1 reads SNHLY; CDR2 reads FYNNEI. V lost 2 bases and J 7 bases, leaving 6 bases between the germline ends. CDR3 length equals 12 residues. The CDR3 DNA reads as TGTGCCAGCAGTGAACGAGTAAATGAGCAGTTCTTC. The encoded protein is CASSERVNEQFF.

The rearrangement uses TRBV11-1 and TRBJ1-6, with D uncertain. CDR1 and CDR2 from the germline V gene are SGHAT and FQDESV (reference sequence). The CDR3 is 12 amino acids. V was pared by 3 bases and J by 6 bases, with 3 bases between. The CDR3 sequence is CASSFGNSPLHF. CDR3 bases: TGTGCCAGCAGCTTCGGTAATTCACCCCTCCACTTT.

The chain is built from TRBV5-1 and TRBJ2-3, with D maybe TRBD1 (6 bases). The CDR3 is made up of 14 amino acids. Germline lookup yields CDR1 SGHRS and CDR2 YFSETQ. Trimming cost V 3 bases and J 0 bases, with 8 bases left between them. CDR3: CASSSGDSTDTQYF. CDR3 coding DNA: TGCGCCAGCAGCTCAGGGGACAGCACAGATACGCAGTATTTT.

V gene TRBV11-3 combines with J gene TRBJ2-5, with TRBD2 matching over 9 bases. The CDR3 is 15 residues long. The V gene's germline CDR1 is SGHNT and CDR2 YENEEA. Trimming at V came to 1 base and at J to 4 bases, leaving 4 bases not matched to a gene. This CDR3 reads CASSLGGGAGETQYF. The CDR3 DNA is TGTGCCAGCAGCTTAGGCGGGGGGGCCGGAGAGACCCAGTACTTC. The full variable domain, in which reference TRBV11-3 and TRBJ2-5 provide the parts outside the CDR3, is EAGVVQSPRYKIIEKKQPVAFWCNPISGHNTLYWYLQNLGQGPELLIRYENEEAVDDSQLPKDRFSAERLKGVDSTLKIQPAELGDSAVYLCASSLGGGAGETQYFGPGTRLLVL.

V is TRBV6-1 and J is TRBJ1-1, with D perhaps TRBD1 (5 bases). Germline values: CDR1 MNHNS, CDR2 SASEGT. The V end lost 5 bases, the J end lost 4 bases, and 14 bases lay between the germline ends. The CDR3 covers 14 residues. The chain's CDR3 is CASSMTEKGTEAFF. The CDR3 DNA is TGTGCCAGCAGTATGACAGAAAAGGGCACTGAAGCTTTCTTT.

The CDR3 reads CASSVSSGGAFTQYF. The CDR3 bases are TGTGCCAGCAGCGTGTCTAGCGGGGGGGCCTTTACGCAGTATTTT. The rearrangement links TRBV9 to TRBJ2-3; TRBD2 aligns across 12 bases. Per germline, CDR1 SGDLS and CDR2 YYNGEE. This CDR3 is built from 15 residues. Trimming took 2 bases from V and 8 from J; bases not matched to a gene: 6.

The rearrangement uses TRBV21-1 and TRBJ1-5; the table's D call, TRBD1, has no DNA check behind it. TRBV21-1 represents a pseudogene. The CDR3 extends over 9 amino acids. CDR3 nucleotides: TGTGCCAGCGGCCAGCCCCAGCATTTT. It yields the protein CASGQPQHF.

The chain links TRBV5-6 to TRBJ2-1, with 10 positions matching TRBD1. CDR1 and CDR2 (germline): SGHDT, YYEEEE. Unmatched junction bases numbered 6, after V lost 5 bases and J lost 7 bases. CDR3 size: 14 residues. The CDR3 DNA reads TGTGCCAGCAGGCGCCGGGACAGGGGAAATGAGCAGTTCTTC. As protein: CASRRRDRGNEQFF.

The V gene is TRBV9, the J gene TRBJ1-6; no definite D call. CDR1 and CDR2 from the germline V gene are SGDLS and YYNGEE. CDR3 length: 14 amino acids. V lost 4 bases to trimming and J lost 9 bases, with 14 bases between them. The CDR3: CASSLGGGRSPLHF. The CDR3 bases are TGTGCCAGCAGCCTTGGTGGCGGACGTTCACCCCTCCACTTT.

The V gene is TRBV19, the J gene TRBJ2-7; 10 nucleotides match TRBD1. The V gene end was trimmed by 5 bases and the J gene end by 4 bases; junction bases not matched to a gene: 8. The germline V gene has CDR1 LNHDA and CDR2 SQIVND (reference sequence). The CDR3 consists of 15 residues. CDR3 amino acids: CASSPRGTGVYEQYF. DNA of the CDR3: TGTGCCAGTAGTCCGCGCGGGACAGGGGTATACGAGCAGTACTTC.

V usage is TRBV27 and J usage is TRBJ2-7, with D perhaps matching TRBD2 (7 bases). CDR1 is MNHEY and CDR2 is SMNVEV in the germline V gene (reference sequence). With 11 bases removed from V and 0 bases from J, the gap between germline ends came to 17 bases. This CDR3 has 14 amino acids. CDR3 amino acids: CASRGAGSSYEQYF. The CDR3 DNA sequence: TGTGCCTCCCGGGGGGCAGGAAGCTCCTACGAGCAGTACTTC.

This chain connects TRBV5-1 to TRBJ1-2, with D uncertain. The germline V and J ends were trimmed by 0 bases and 4 bases, with 7 bases remaining between them. The CDR3 spans 13 residues. Germline V CDR1 and CDR2: SGHRS, YFSETQ. In nucleotides, the CDR3 is TGCGCCAGCAGCTTGGAAGGTAGCTATGGCTACACCTTC. Protein sequence: CASSLEGSYGYTF.

The V call is TRBV6-1, the J call TRBJ2-7; D remains ambiguous. Germline V gene sequence: CDR1 MNHNS, CDR2 SASEGT. The CDR3 extends over 13 amino acids. The ends were cut back, 6 bases at V and 3 bases at J, with 12 bases in the middle. In DNA, the CDR3 is TGTGCCAGCAGGAGGAACAGTATCTACGAGCAGTACTTC. Its protein is CASRRNSIYEQYF.

The chain uses TRBV6-5 and TRBJ2-5, with 7 nucleotides matching TRBD2. The germline V gene has CDR1 MNHEY and CDR2 SVGAGI. Trimming took 2 bases from V and 1 from J; bases not matched to a gene: 1. CDR3 size: 14 residues. The CDR3 nucleotides read TGTGCCAGCAGTTACAGGACTAGCCAAGAGACCCAGTACTTC. Its translation is CASSYRTSQETQYF.

V usage is TRBV28 and J usage is TRBJ2-2; D is perhaps TRBD2 (5 bases). The length of the CDR3 is 14 residues. V dropped 8 bases and J dropped 1 base, with 11 bases sitting between them. Germline-derived CDR1 and CDR2 are MDHEN and SYDVKM. The CDR3 DNA reads TGTGCCAGCCAGGACTCCTGGAACACCGGGGAGCTGTTTTTT. Its protein is CASQDSWNTGELFF.

The rearrangement uses TRBV7-8 and TRBJ2-3; either TRBD1 or TRBD2 may fit D (6 bases each). The CDR3 spans 13 residues. V lost 6 bases and J 4 bases, leaving 11 bases between the germline ends. The germline V gene has CDR1 SGHVS and CDR2 FQNEAQ. The CDR3 nucleotides are TGTGCCAGCAGTAGGGGGGTCTCAGATACGCAGTATTTT. Its protein is CASSRGVSDTQYF.

This chain joins TRBV5-4 and TRBJ1-2; D possibly corresponds to TRBD1 (5 bases). CDR1 and CDR2 from the germline V gene are SGHNT and YYREEE (reference sequence). The CDR3 covers 13 residues. Trimming left V 0 bases short and J 5 bases short, with 8 bases between. CDR3 residues: CASSLGGMYGYTF. The CDR3 DNA is TGTGCCAGCAGCTTGGGGGGGATGTATGGCTACACCTTC.

V and J are TRBV7-3 and TRBJ1-1; possible D gene TRBD1, 5 bases. CDR3 length: 15 residues. Trimming took 4 bases from V and 1 from J, leaving 13 bases between them. Germline V gene sequence: CDR1 SGHTA, CDR2 FQGTGA. The CDR3 bases are TGTGCCAGCAGCTCCCTGGGACTCCCGAACACTGAAGCTTTCTTT. Protein product: CASSSLGLPNTEAFF.

The V and J genes are TRBV5-1 and TRBJ2-5; no clear D. This CDR3 spans 14 amino acids. From germline, CDR1 is SGHRS and CDR2 YFSETQ. V dropped 5 bases and J dropped 2 bases, with 13 bases sitting between them. Written as DNA, the CDR3 is TGCGCCAGCAGGGTTGCGGCGGCTCAAGAGACCCAGTACTTC. Protein product: CASRVAAAQETQYF. The variable domain in full, completed from reference TRBV5-1 and TRBJ2-5, reads KAGVTQTPRYLIKTRGQQVTLSCSPISGHRSVSWYQQTPGQGLQFLFEYFSETQRNKGNFPGRFSGRQFSNSRSEMNVSTLELGDSALYLCASRVAAAQETQYFGPGTRLLVL.

This chain connects TRBV7-6 to TRBJ2-3; tentatively, D is TRBD2 (6 bases). From germline, CDR1 is SGHVS and CDR2 FNYEAQ. The CDR3 spans 19 residues. With 0 bases removed from V and 7 bases from J, the gap between germline ends came to 26 bases. The CDR3 DNA sequence: TGTGCCAGCAGCTTAGCGCGAGCCGACCCACTACGGACTATCTATACGCAGTATTTT. This sequence encodes CASSLARADPLRTIYTQYF.

The chain links TRBV5-1 to TRBJ2-5; 7 bases match TRBD1. In germline, CDR1 is SGHRS, CDR2 YFSETQ. The CDR3 is made up of 15 amino acids. The V segment lost 4 bases and the J segment 5 bases; nucleotides outside the gene matches: 11. CDR3 nucleotide sequence: TGCGCCAGCAGCCCGACAGGGTTTGAAGGGGAGACCCAGTACTTC. Amino acid sequence: CASSPTGFEGETQYF. Complete variable domain (other parts from reference TRBV5-1 and TRBJ2-5): KAGVTQTPRYLIKTRGQQVTLSCSPISGHRSVSWYQQTPGQGLQFLFEYFSETQRNKGNFPGRFSGRQFSNSRSEMNVSTLELGDSALYLCASSPTGFEGETQYFGPGTRLLVL.

The rearrangement joins TRBV15 to TRBJ2-7, with D perhaps matching TRBD2 (5 bases). Trimming cost V 1 base and J 0 bases, with 13 bases left between them. Germline CDR1 is LNHNV and CDR2 is YYDKDF (reference sequence). CDR3 length: 16 residues. The CDR3 sequence is CATSRVSAGLSYEQYF. The CDR3 bases are TGTGCCACCAGCAGAGTATCCGCGGGTCTCTCCTACGAGCAGTACTTC.

The chain couples TRBV16 to TRBJ1-5, with D maybe TRBD1 (5 bases). V was clipped by 7 bases and J by 7 bases, with 17 bases between them. Germline CDR1 reads KGHSY; CDR2 reads FQNENV. This CDR3 is built from 14 residues. The CDR3 nucleotides are TGTGCCAGCACCGGCCGGCAGGGAGGGCAGCCCCAGCATTTT. The encoded protein is CASTGRQGGQPQHF. The entire variable domain, with the rest obtained from reference TRBV16 and TRBJ1-5, is as follows: GEEVAQTPKHLVRGEGQKAKLYCAPIKGHSYVFWYQQVLKNEFKFLISFQNENVFDETGMPKERFSAKCLPNSPCSLEIQATKLEDSAVYFCASTGRQGGQPQHFGDGTRLSIL.

CDR3 amino acids: CASSRGTSGGTDTQYF. The CDR3 DNA reads TGCGCCAGCAGCCGAGGGACTAGCGGGGGAACAGATACGCAGTATTTT. V usage is TRBV5-1 and J usage is TRBJ2-3; TRBD2 matches 14 bases. This CDR3 contains 16 residues. The germline V gene encodes CDR1 SGHRS and CDR2 YFSETQ. The trim removed 4 bases at V and 3 bases at J, leaving 4 bases unmatched.

The V gene is TRBV5-4, the J gene TRBJ2-3; D gene ambiguous. V lost 0 bases and J lost 2, with 7 bases in between. This CDR3 comprises 14 residues. Germline V gene data show CDR1 as SGHNT and CDR2 as YYREEE (reference sequence). CDR3 sequence: CASSLDSLTDTQYF. The CDR3 region has the DNA TGTGCCAGCAGCTTGGACAGTCTCACAGATACGCAGTATTTT.

CDR3 bases: TGTGCCAGCAGCGGAGATGGGGGGAGGCGAGAGACCCAGTACTTC. It is translated as CASSGDGGRRETQYF. The gene calls are TRBV7-9 and TRBJ2-5; possibly TRBD2 for D (6 bases). CDR1 is SEHNR, CDR2 FQNEAQ, per germline (reference sequence). V was cut by 5 bases and J by 4 bases, with 17 bases left in between. CDR3 length equals 15 residues. Variable domain in full (rest from reference TRBV7-9 and TRBJ2-5): DTGVSQNPRHKITKRGQNVTFRCDPISEHNRLYWYRQTLGQGPEFLTYFQNEAQLEKSRLLSDRFSAERPKGSFSTLEIQRTEQGDSAMYLCASSGDGGRRETQYFGPGTRLLVL.

The CDR3 reads CASSPNPAGGYEQYF. DNA for the CDR3: TGTGCCAGCAGCCCCAACCCGGCGGGGGGTTACGAGCAGTACTTC. The gene calls are TRBV9 and TRBJ2-7, with 8 bases identical to TRBD2. Germline V gene data show CDR1 as SGDLS and CDR2 as YYNGEE. The V segment lost 4 bases and the J segment 4 bases; nucleotides outside the gene matches: 10. This CDR3 spans 15 amino acids.

This clone has more than one count but fewer than ten. The chain employs TRBV19 and TRBJ2-1; D remains unclear. Germline CDR1 LNHDA, CDR2 SQIVND (reference sequence). V dropped 6 bases and J dropped 0 bases, with 9 bases sitting between them. CDR3 length: 14 amino acids. The CDR3 is CASRPASSYNEQFF. The CDR3 coding sequence is TGTGCCAGTAGGCCGGCGAGCTCCTACAATGAGCAGTTCTTC.

V usage is TRBV9 and J usage is TRBJ2-7; no reliable D call. Germline CDR1 and CDR2: SGDLS and YYNGEE. This CDR3 spans 14 amino acids. Trimming stripped 4 bases from V and 6 bases from J, with 17 bases between. This CDR3 is CASSPRHLTSEQYF. For the CDR3, the DNA is TGTGCCAGCAGCCCACGACACTTAACCTCCGAGCAGTACTTC. Full variable domain (outside the CDR3, taken from reference TRBV9 and TRBJ2-7): DSGVTQTPKHLITATGQRVTLRCSPRSGDLSVYWYQQSLDQGLQFLIQYYNGEERAKGNILERFSAQQFPDLHSELNLSSLELGDSALYFCASSPRHLTSEQYFGPGTRLTVT.

The chain combines TRBV19 with TRBJ1-3, with a tentative D call TRBD1 (5 bases). Trimming removed 6 bases at V and 0 bases at J, with 15 bases between. The CDR3 runs to 16 residues. Germline-derived CDR1 and CDR2 are LNHDA and SQIVND (reference sequence). The CDR3 DNA is TGTGCCAGTAGGGACAATCATAGAGGCTCTGGAAACACCATATATTTT. It is translated as CASRDNHRGSGNTIYF.